Each of the 10 T cell receptor beta chains below was sequenced from the same sample in a study of blood T cells in healthy people across ages. Alongside a J-beta primer mix, a sample-barcoded 5' primer served in a second PCR lasting about 7 to 12 cycles. TCRdb recomputed calls from the 5' RACE reads with MiXCR, one row per CDR3 protein. Here the sample spans roughly 500,000 distinct CDR3 sequences, approximately 25% being singletons. The same data also went into a second study, on T cells of mothers and their children.

The sequencing sample was made of blood. The receptors stem from a boy between 10 and 17 years old in good health.

This chain joins TRBV7-9 and TRBJ2-5; 12 nucleotides align to TRBD2. Germline CDR1 SEHNR, CDR2 FQNEAQ (reference sequence). The CDR3 runs 17 residues. The V gene end was trimmed by 3 bases and the J gene end by 2 bases; junction bases not matched to a gene: 7. Here the CDR3 DNA reads TGTGCCAGCAGCTTGTCTACTAGCGGGAGGTCTCAAGAGACCCAGTACTTC. This encodes CASSLSTSGRSQETQYF.

The chain has TRBV7-9 and TRBJ2-3, with D hard to call. Looked up from germline, CDR1 is SEHNR and CDR2 is FQNEAQ (reference sequence). CDR3 length: 14 amino acids. V lost 1 base and J lost 1, with 6 bases in between. The CDR3 reads CASSLVAGTDTQYF. Here the CDR3 DNA reads TGTGCCAGCAGCTTAGTGGCAGGCACAGATACGCAGTATTTT.

The chain links TRBV28 to TRBJ2-6, with D tentatively TRBD2 (6 bases). Germline values: CDR1 MDHEN, CDR2 SYDVKM. The V gene lost 4 bases and the J gene lost 0 bases, with 13 bases spanning the gap. There are 17 residues in the CDR3. For the CDR3, the DNA is TGTGCCAGCAGTTCTCCGGGGGATGCCTCTGGGGCCAACGTCCTGACTTTC. Protein product: CASSSPGDASGANVLTF.

This clonotype came up a few times. This may be a read error: a much more frequent sequence differs by one nucleotide. The chain carries TRBV7-2 and TRBJ2-5; D possibly corresponds to TRBD2 (6 bases). Germline V gene data show CDR1 as SGHTA and CDR2 as FQGNSA. The CDR3 totals 14 residues. The DNA for the CDR3 is TGTGCCTGCAGCTTAGTAGCGGCGCAAGAGACCCAGTACTTC. Translating it yields CACSLVAAQETQYF.

A single count supports this clonotype. The rearrangement links TRBV11-3 to TRBJ2-2; the D gene is possibly TRBD2 (6 bases). V lost 1 base and J lost 6, with 12 bases in between. CDR1 is SGHNT and CDR2 is YENEEA in the germline V gene. CDR3 length equals 15 residues. The CDR3 loop is CASSLVEGRAGELFF. CDR3 coding DNA: TGTGCCAGCAGCTTAGTGGAGGGCAGGGCCGGGGAGCTGTTTTTT.

V usage is TRBV2 and J usage is TRBJ2-7; possible D gene TRBD2, 5 bases. CDR3 length: 13 amino acids. V was shortened by 3 bases and J by 3 bases, with 9 bases between the two germline ends. CDR1 and CDR2 from the germline V gene are SNHLY and FYNNEI. The CDR3 reads CASSDPGDYEQYF. In DNA, the CDR3 is TGTGCCAGCAGTGACCCCGGGGACTACGAGCAGTACTTC. Looking up the rest from reference TRBV2 and TRBJ2-7 gives the full variable domain: EPEVTQTPSHQVTQMGQEVILRCVPISNHLYFYWYRQILGQKVEFLVSFYNNEISEKSEIFDDQFSVERPDGSNFTLKIRSTKLEDSAMYFCASSDPGDYEQYFGPGTRLTVT.

This clonotype showed up just a few times. Mismatch with germline at one junction end may stem from a read error. The chain couples TRBV20-1 to TRBJ2-5; D possibly corresponds to TRBD2 (5 bases). The CDR3 runs to 15 residues. CDR1 is DFQATT and CDR2 is SNEGSKA in the germline V gene (reference sequence). The CDR3 DNA sequence: TGCAGTGTTAGAGCCCAAGCGGAAGGAGGAGAGACCCAGTACTTC. Residues: CSVRAQAEGGETQYF.

This clonotype was detected only a few times. This rearrangement joins TRBV12-3 or TRBV12-4 to TRBJ1-3; TRBD1 agrees at 10 bases. The V segment lost 3 bases and the J segment 2 bases; nucleotides outside the gene matches: 4. This CDR3 has 16 residues. The CDR3 DNA is TGTGCCAGCAGTTTCCGGGACAGGGGCCCTGGAAACACCATATATTTT. Its protein product is CASSFRDRGPGNTIYF.

This clonotype was seen only a few times. The chain couples TRBV5-8 to TRBJ1-6, with 7 bases matching TRBD1. CDR1 SGHTS and CDR2 YDEGEE come from the germline V gene. The V segment lost 1 base and the J segment 9 bases; nucleotides outside the gene matches: 10. CDR3 length equals 16 residues. The chain's CDR3 is CASSLRRNRGSSPLHF. The DNA of the CDR3 is TGTGCCAGCAGCTTGCGCCGGAACAGGGGTAGTTCACCCCTCCACTTT. Based on the CDR3 plus reference TRBV5-8 and TRBJ1-6, the full variable domain is EAGVTQSPTHLIKTRGQQATLRCSPISGHTSVYWYQQALGLGLQFLLWYDEGEERNRGNFPPRFSGRQFPNYSSELNVNALELEDSALYLCASSLRRNRGSSPLHFGNGTRLTVT.

There are a few counts of this clonotype. The rearrangement uses TRBV20-1 and TRBJ2-5; 9 bases line up with TRBD2. This CDR3 spans 17 amino acids. Per the germline V gene, CDR1 is DFQATT and CDR2 is SNEGSKA (reference sequence). Losses at the gene ends were 2 bases for V and 5 bases for J; bases not matched to a gene: 15. As DNA, the CDR3 is TGCAGTGCTAGACCGACGGCTAGCGGGATGCGGCAGGAGACCCAGTACTTC. It encodes CSARPTASGMRQETQYF.